Reported below is one T cell receptor (beta chain). The data belong to a study of beta chain features in type 1 diabetes. Germline V gene sequence: CDR1 LNHDA, CDR2 SQIVND (reference sequence). The CDR3 is 15 residues long. The V gene lost 4 bases and the J gene lost 4 bases, with 14 bases spanning the gap. Expressed TCRB transcripts got sequenced, as all isolated RNA was reverse transcribed. Repertoires were generated with immunoSEQ multiplex PCR, while TCRdb's copy carries only in-frame clones and drops some. The sample comprises around 140,000 clones, around 9.3% of which are singletons, and roughly 1.3% rests with the top ten.

The chain carries TRBV19 and TRBJ2-1, with D possibly being TRBD1 (6 bases). This clonotype was obtained from a man between 18 and 29 years old in good health. Sequencing used naive CD4+ T cells from blood. The CDR3 here is CASSTGFQGYNEQFF. CDR3 DNA sequence: TGTGCCAGTAGTACTGGTTTTCAGGGGTACAATGAGCAGTTCTTC.